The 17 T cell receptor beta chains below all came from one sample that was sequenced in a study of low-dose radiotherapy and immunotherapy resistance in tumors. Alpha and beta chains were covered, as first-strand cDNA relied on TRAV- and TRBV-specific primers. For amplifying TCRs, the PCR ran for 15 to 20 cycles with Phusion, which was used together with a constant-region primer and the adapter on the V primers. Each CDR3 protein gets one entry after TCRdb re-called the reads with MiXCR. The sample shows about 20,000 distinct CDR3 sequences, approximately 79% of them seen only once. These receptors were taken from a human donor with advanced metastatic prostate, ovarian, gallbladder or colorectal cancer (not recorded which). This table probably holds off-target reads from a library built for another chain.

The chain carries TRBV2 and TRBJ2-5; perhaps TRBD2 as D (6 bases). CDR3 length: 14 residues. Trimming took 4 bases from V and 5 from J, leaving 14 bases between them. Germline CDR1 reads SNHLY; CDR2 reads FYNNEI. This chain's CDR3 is CASSVSGLAETQYF. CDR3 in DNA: TGTGCCAGCAGTGTTTCAGGCCTAGCGGAGACCCAGTACTTC. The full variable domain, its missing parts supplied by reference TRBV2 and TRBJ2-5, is EPEVTQTPSHQVTQMGQEVILRCVPISNHLYFYWYRQILGQKVEFLVSFYNNEISEKSEIFDDQFSVERPDGSNFTLKIRSTKLEDSAMYFCASSVSGLAETQYFGPGTRLLVL.

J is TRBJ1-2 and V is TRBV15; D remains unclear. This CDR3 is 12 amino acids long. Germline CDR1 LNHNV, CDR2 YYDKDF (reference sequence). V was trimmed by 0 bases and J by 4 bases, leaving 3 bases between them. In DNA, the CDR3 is TGTGCCACCAGCAGAGATACCTATGGCTACACCTTC. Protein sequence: CATSRDTYGYTF. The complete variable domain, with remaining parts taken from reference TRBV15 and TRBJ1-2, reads DAMVIQNPRYQVTQFGKPVTLSCSQTLNHNVMYWYQQKSSQAPKLLFHYYDKDFNNEADTPDNFQSRRPNTSFCFLDIRSPGLGDTAMYLCATSRDTYGYTFGSGTRLTVV.

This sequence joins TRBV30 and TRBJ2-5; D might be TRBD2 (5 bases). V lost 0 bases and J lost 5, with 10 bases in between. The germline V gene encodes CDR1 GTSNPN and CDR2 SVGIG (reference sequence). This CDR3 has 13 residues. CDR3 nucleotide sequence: TGTGCCTGGAGTGTCAATAGAGGGGAGACCCAGTACTTC. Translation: CAWSVNRGETQYF.

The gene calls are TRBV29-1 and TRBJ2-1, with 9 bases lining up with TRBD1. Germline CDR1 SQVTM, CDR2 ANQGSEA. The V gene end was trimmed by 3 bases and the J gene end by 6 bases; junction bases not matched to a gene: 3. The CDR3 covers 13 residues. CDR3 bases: TGCAGCGTTGACGTGACAGGGGGCAATGAGCAGTTCTTC. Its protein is CSVDVTGGNEQFF.

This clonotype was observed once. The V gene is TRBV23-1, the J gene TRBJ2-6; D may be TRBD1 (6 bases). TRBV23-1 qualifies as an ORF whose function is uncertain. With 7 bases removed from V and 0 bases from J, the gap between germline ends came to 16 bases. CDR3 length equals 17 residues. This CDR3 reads CASTSSGDTSGANVLTF. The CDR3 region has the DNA TGCGCCAGCACCAGCAGTGGGGACACCTCTGGGGCCAACGTCCTGACTTTC.

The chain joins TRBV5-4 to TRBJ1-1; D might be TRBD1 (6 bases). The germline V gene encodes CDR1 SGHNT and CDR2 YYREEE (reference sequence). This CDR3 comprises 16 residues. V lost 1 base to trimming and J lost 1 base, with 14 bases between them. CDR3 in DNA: TGTGCCAGCAGCTTGAGGGGGGCAGGGGAGAACACTGAAGCTTTCTTT. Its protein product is CASSLRGAGENTEAFF.

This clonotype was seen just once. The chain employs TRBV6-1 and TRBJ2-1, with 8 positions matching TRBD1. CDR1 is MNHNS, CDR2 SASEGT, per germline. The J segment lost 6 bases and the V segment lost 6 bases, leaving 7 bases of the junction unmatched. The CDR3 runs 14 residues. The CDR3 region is CASSLGTGGNEQFF. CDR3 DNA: TGTGCCAGCAGCCTGGGGACAGGAGGCAATGAGCAGTTCTTC.

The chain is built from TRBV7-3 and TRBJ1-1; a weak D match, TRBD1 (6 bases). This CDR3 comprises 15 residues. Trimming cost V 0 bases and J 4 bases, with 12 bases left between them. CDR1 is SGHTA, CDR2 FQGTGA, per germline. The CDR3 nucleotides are TGTGCCAGCAGCTTAACGTCAGGGGCGGGCACTGAAGCTTTCTTT. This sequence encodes CASSLTSGAGTEAFF.

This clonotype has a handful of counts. In nucleotides, the CDR3 is TGTGCCAGCAGCCGCGAGTGGGGGGCTCGATTGAACACTGAAGCTTTCTTT. It encodes CASSREWGARLNTEAFF. The J gene is TRBJ1-1, the V gene TRBV6-1, with D possibly being TRBD1 (6 bases). Germline V gene data show CDR1 as MNHNS and CDR2 as SASEGT. The CDR3 runs to 17 residues. Between the trimmed V and J ends, which lost 6 bases and 0 bases, there was a span of 20 bases.

The CDR3 region has the DNA TGTGCCAGCAGCTTAGGGTCTAGCGGGAGAGGGGAGCTGTTTTTT. It encodes CASSLGSSGRGELFF. The chain combines TRBV7-9 with TRBJ2-2; 10 nucleotides agree with TRBD2. V lost 1 base to trimming and J lost 8 bases; unmatched junction nucleotides: 4. This CDR3 is 15 amino acids long. CDR1 is SEHNR and CDR2 is FQNEAQ in the germline V gene (reference sequence).

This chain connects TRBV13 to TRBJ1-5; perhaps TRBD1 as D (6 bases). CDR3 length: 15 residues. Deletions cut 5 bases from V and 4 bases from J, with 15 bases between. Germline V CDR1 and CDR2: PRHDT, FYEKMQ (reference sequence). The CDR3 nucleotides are TGTGCCAGCAGCGGTGGGACACCCGTTAATCAGCCCCAGCATTTT. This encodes CASSGGTPVNQPQHF.

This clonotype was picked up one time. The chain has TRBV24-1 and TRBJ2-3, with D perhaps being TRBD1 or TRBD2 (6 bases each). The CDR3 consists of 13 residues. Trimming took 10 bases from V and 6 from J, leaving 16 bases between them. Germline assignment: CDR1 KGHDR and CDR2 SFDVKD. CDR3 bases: TGTGCCACAGGGACACGAAGCGGGGATACGCAGTATTTT. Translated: CATGTRSGDTQYF.

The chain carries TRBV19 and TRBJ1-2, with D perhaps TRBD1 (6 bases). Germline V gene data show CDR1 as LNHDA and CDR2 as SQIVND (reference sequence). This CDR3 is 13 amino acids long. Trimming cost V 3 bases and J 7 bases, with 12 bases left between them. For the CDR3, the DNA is TGTGCCAGTAGTATCCCACAGGGCCGTGGCTACACCTTC. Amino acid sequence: CASSIPQGRGYTF.

The CDR3 loop reads CASSSGTLNTEAFF. The CDR3, as DNA: TGCGCCAGCAGCTCCGGGACGCTGAACACTGAAGCTTTCTTT. The chain links TRBV5-1 to TRBJ1-1; the D gene is possibly TRBD1 (5 bases). V was cut by 3 bases and J by 0 bases, with 9 bases left in between. The CDR3 contains 14 residues. Germline CDR1 and CDR2: SGHRS and YFSETQ.

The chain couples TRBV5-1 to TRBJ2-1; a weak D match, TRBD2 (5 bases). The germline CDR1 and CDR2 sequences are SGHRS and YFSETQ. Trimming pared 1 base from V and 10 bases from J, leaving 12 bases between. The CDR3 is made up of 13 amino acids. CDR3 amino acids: CASSLRLAQEQFF. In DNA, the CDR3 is TGCGCCAGCAGCTTGCGGCTAGCCCAGGAGCAGTTCTTC.

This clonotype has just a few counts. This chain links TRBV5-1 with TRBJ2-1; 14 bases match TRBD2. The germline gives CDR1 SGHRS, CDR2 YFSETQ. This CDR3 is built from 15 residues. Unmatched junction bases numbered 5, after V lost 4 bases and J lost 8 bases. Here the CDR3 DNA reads TGCGCCAGCAGCCCGGGACTAGCGGGAGACCATGAGCAGTTCTTC. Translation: CASSPGLAGDHEQFF.

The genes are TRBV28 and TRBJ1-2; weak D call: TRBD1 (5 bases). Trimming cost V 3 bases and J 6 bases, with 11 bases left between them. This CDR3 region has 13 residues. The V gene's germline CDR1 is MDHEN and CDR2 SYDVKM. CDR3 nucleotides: TGTGCCAGCAGTTTCGGGGGAGGGAATGGCTACACCTTC. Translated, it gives CASSFGGGNGYTF.